The clone carrying this T cell receptor beta chain has a count of ten or more. The data belong to a study of T cells of healthy individuals. TCRdb re-derived calls from the 5' RACE reads in MiXCR, one entry per CDR3 protein. The table includes 55,000 to 65,000 distinct CDR3 sequences, roughly 16% detected once. Germline V lookup: CDR1 DFQATT, CDR2 SNEGSKA (reference sequence). The CDR3 is made up of 11 amino acids. Between the trimmed V and J ends, which lost 5 bases and 8 bases, there was a span of 10 bases. V and J are TRBV20-1 and TRBJ2-1; D uncertain. The sequence was collected from a human donor in good health. The CDR3 DNA is TGCAGTGCTGCTACCGCCGATGAGCAGTTCTTC. It translates to CSAATADEQFF.